This T cell receptor beta chain was recovered during a study of radiation and T cells in renal cell carcinoma. Libraries were prepared by immunoSEQ multiplex PCR; TCRdb keeps only in-frame clonotypes and omits some of them. The table shows roughly 120,000 clones, with approximately 82% occurring only once. Noted time point: baseline pretreatment blood. Treatment given: 15 Gy SBRT to primary tumor, nephrectomy 4 weeks later. After SBRT, blood was collected at 2 and 4 weeks, plus baseline. The study's findings and limits: In blood, top tumor clones expanded by 2 weeks, shrinking by 4.

CDR3 length: 13 residues. The V gene lost 1 base and the J gene lost 8 bases, with 11 bases spanning the gap. The germline CDR1 and CDR2 sequences are MNHEY and SMNVEV (reference sequence). In the case of this clone: The antigen is unknown.

The chain is built from TRBV27 and TRBJ1-2, with D possibly being TRBD1 (5 bases). The sequences come from blood, collected from a patient whose treatment included radiotherapy and nephrectomy. The TCR originated in a woman aged 55-69 years with renal cell carcinoma. CDR3: CASSLWQGDGYTF. The DNA for the CDR3 is TGTGCCAGCAGTTTATGGCAGGGTGACGGCTACACCTTC.